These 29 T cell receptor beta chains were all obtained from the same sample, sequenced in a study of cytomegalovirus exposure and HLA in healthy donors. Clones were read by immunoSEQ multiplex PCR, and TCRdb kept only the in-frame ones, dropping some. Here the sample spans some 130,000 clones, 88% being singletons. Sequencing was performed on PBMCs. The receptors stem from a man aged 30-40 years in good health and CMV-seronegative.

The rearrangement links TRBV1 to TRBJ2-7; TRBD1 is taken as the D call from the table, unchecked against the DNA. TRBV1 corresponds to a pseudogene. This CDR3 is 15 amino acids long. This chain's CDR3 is CTSSQVLQGFYEQYF. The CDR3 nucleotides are TGCACCAGCAGCCAAGTTCTCCAGGGGTTCTACGAGCAGTACTTC.

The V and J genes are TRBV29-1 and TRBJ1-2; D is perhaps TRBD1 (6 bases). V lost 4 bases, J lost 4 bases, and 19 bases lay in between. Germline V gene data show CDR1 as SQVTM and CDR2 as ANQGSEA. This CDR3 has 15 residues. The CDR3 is CSVGTEGFYRYGYTF. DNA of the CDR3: TGCAGCGTTGGGACAGAGGGGTTTTATCGCTATGGCTACACCTTC.

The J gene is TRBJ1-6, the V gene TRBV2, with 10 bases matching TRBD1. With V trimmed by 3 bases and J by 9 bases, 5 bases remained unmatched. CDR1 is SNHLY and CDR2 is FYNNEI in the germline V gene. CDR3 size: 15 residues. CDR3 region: CASSDGGQGISPLHF. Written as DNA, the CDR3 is TGTGCCAGCAGTGATGGGGGACAGGGGATTTCACCCCTCCACTTT.

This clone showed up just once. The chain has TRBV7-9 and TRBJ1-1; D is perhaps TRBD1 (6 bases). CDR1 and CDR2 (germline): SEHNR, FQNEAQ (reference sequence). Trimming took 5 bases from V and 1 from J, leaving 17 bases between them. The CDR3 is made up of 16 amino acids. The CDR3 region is CASSHLSGGANTEAFF. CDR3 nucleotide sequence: TGTGCCAGCAGCCATCTAAGTGGGGGGGCGAACACTGAAGCTTTCTTT.

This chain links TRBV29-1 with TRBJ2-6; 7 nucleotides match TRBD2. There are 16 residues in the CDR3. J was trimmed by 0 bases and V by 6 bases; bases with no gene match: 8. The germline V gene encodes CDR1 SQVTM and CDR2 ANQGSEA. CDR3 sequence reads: CSVLPRGDSGANVLTF. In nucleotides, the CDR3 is TGCAGCGTCCTACCCCGGGGGGACTCTGGGGCCAACGTCCTGACTTTC.

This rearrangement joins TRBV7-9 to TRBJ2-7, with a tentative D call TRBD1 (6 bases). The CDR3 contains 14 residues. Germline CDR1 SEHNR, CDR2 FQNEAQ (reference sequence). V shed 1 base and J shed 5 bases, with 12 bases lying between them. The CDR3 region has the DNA TGTGCCAGCAGCTTAGATCCCCAGGGGCACGAGCAGTACTTC. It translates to CASSLDPQGHEQYF.

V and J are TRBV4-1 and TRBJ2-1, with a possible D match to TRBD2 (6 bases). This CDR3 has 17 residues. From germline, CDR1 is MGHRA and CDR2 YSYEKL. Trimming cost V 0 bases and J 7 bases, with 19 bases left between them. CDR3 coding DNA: TGCGCCAGCAGCCAAGAAGCGCCCGGGAGTCTCGGGAATGAGCAGTTCTTC. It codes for CASSQEAPGSLGNEQFF.

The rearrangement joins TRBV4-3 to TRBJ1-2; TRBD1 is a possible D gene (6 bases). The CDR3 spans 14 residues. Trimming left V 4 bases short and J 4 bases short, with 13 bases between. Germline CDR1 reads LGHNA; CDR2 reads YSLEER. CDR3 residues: CASSPKDSPYGYTF. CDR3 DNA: TGCGCCAGCAGCCCAAAGGACAGCCCCTATGGCTACACCTTC.

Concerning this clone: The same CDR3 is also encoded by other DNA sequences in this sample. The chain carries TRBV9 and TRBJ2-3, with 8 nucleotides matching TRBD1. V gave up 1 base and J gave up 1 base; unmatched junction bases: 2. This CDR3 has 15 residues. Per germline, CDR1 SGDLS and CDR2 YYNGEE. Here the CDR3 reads CASSVQGAGTDTQYF. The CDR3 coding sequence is TGTGCCAGCAGCGTACAGGGGGCTGGCACAGATACGCAGTATTTT.

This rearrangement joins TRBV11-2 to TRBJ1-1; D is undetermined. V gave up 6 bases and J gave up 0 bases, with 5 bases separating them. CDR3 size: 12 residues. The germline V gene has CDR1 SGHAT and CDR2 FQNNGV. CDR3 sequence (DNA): TGTGCCAGCAGTCCAGTGAACACTGAAGCTTTCTTT. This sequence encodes CASSPVNTEAFF.

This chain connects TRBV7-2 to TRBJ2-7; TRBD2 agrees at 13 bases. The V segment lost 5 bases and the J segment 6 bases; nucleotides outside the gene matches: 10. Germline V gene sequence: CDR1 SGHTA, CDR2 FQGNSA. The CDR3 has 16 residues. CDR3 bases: TGTGCCAGCAGCGCCAGAGGACTAGCGGGAGTTTCCGAGCAGTACTTC. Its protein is CASSARGLAGVSEQYF.

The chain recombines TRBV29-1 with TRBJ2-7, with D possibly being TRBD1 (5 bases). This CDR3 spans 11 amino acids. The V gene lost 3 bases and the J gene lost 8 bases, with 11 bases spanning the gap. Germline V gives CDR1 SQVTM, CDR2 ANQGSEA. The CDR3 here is CSVESRAKQYF. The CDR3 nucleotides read TGCAGCGTTGAGAGCAGGGCTAAGCAGTACTTC.

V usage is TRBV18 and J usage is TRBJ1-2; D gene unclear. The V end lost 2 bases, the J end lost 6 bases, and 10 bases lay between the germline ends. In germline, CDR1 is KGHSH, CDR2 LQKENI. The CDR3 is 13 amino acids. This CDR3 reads CASSPNGVDGYTF. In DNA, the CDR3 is TGTGCCAGCTCACCAAACGGGGTGGATGGCTACACCTTC.

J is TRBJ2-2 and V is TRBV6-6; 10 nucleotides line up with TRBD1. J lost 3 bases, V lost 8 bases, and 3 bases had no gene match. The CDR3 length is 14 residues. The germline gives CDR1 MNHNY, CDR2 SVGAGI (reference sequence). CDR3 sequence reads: CASSGTGDTGELFF. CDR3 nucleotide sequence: TGTGCCAGCTCAGGGACAGGGGACACCGGGGAGCTGTTTTTT.

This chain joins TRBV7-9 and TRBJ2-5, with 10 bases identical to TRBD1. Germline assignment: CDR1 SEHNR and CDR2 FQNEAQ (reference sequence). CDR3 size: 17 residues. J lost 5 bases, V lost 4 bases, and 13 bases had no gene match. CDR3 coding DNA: TGTGCCAGCAGCTCCAACCTGGGACAGGGGCCTTCGGAGACCCAGTACTTC. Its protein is CASSSNLGQGPSETQYF.

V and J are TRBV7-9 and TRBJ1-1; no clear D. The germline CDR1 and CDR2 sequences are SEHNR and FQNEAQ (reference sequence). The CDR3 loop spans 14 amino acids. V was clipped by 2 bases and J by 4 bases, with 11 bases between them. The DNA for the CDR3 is TGTGCCAGCAGCTTATATGGTGAGGGCACTGAAGCTTTCTTT. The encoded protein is CASSLYGEGTEAFF.

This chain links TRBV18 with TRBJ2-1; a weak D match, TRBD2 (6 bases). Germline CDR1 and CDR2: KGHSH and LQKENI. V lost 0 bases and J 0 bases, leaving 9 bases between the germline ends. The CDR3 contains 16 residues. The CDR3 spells CASSPPEGHSYNEQFF. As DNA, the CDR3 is TGTGCCAGCTCACCACCGGAGGGGCACTCCTACAATGAGCAGTTCTTC.

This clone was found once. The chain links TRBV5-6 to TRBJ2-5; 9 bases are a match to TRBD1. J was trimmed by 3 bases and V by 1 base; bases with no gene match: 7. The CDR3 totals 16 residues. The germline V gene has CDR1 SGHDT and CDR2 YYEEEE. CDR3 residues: CASSLLGGQGKETQYF. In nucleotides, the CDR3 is TGTGCCAGCAGCTTGCTCGGCGGACAGGGGAAAGAGACCCAGTACTTC.

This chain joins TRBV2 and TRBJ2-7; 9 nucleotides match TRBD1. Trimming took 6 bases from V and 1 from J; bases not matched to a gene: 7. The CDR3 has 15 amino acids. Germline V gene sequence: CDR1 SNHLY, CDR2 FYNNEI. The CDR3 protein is CASRAGQGTSYEQYF. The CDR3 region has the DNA TGTGCCAGCAGGGCGGGACAGGGCACATCCTACGAGCAGTACTTC.

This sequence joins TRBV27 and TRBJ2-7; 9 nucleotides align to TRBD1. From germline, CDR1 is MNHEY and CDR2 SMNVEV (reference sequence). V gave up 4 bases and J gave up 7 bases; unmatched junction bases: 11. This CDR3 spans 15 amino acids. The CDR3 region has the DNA TGTGCCAGCAGTTCTTCCGGGACAGGGATGGTAGAGCAGTACTTC. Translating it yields CASSSSGTGMVEQYF.

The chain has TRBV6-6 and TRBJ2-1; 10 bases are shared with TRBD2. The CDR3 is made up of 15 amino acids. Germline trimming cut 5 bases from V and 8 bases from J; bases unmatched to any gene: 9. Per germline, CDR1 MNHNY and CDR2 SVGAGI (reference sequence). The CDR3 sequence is CASSTRGTSAYEQFF. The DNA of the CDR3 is TGTGCCAGCAGTACTAGGGGGACTAGCGCGTATGAGCAGTTCTTC.

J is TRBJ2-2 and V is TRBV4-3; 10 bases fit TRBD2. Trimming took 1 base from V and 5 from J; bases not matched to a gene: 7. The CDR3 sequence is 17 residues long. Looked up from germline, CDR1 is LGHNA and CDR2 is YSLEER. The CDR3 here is CASSQATSGIGTGELFF. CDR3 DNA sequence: TGCGCCAGCAGCCAAGCTACTAGCGGGATAGGGACCGGGGAGCTGTTTTTT.

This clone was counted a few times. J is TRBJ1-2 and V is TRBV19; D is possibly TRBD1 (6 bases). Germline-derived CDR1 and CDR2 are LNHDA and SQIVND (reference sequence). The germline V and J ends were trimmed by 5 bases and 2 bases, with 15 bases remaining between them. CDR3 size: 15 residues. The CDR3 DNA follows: TGTGCCAGTAGTTTCGCAGGGGCCCTCAACTATGGCTACACCTTC. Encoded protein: CASSFAGALNYGYTF.

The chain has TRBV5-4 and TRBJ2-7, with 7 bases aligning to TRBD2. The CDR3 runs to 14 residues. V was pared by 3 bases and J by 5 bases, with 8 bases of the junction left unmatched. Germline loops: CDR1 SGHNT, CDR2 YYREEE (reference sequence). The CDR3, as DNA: TGTGCCAGCAGCTGGGCTAGCGGACTAAACGAGCAGTACTTC. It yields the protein CASSWASGLNEQYF. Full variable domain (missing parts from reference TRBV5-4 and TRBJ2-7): ETGVTQSPTHLIKTRGQQVTLRCSSQSGHNTVSWYQQALGQGPQFIFQYYREEENGRGNFPPRFSGLQFPNYSSELNVNALELDDSALYLCASSWASGLNEQYFGPGTRLTVT.

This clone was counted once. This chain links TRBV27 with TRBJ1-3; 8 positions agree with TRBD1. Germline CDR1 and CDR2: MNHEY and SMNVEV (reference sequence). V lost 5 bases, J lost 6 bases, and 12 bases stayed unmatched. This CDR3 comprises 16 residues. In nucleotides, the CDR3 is TGTGCCAGCAGTCCACGCCCGACAGGGGAGGTAAACACCATATATTTT. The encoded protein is CASSPRPTGEVNTIYF.

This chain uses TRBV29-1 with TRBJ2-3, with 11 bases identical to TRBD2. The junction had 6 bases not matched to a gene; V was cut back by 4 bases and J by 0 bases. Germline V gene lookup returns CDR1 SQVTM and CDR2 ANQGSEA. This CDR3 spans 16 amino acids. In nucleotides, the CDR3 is TGCAGCGTTGTTGGACTAGCGGGTCGAAGCACAGATACGCAGTATTTT. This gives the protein CSVVGLAGRSTDTQYF.

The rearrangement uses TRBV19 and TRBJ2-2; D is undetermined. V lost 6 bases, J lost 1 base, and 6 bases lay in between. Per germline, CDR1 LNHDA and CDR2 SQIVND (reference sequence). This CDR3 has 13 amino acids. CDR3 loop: CASRRVNTGELFF. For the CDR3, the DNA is TGTGCCAGTAGGCGAGTGAACACCGGGGAGCTGTTTTTT.

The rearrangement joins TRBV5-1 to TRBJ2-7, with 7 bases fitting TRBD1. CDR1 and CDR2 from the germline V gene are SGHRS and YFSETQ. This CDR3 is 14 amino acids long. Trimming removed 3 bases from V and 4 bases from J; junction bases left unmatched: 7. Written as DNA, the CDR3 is TGCGCCAGCAGCTGGACAGGCATGGGGTACGAGCAGTACTTC. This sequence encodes CASSWTGMGYEQYF.

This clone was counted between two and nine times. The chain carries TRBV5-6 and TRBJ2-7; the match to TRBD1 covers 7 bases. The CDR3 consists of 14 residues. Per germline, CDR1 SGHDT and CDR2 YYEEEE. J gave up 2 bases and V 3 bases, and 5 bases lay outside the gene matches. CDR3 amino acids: CASSSRQGPYEQYF. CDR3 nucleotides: TGTGCCAGCAGCTCTAGACAGGGACCCTACGAGCAGTACTTC.